This T cell receptor (beta chain) originates from a study of neurological immune-mediated disorders. Study results and limitations: Among expanded clones, no CDR3 amino acid sequences were shared across subjects, a pattern suggesting private repertoires in all groups.

In this sample, this clonotype turned up a few times. Its antigen is still unknown. The germline CDR1 and CDR2 sequences are MNHEY and SVGAGI. J was trimmed by 5 bases and V by 6 bases; bases with no gene match: 6. This CDR3 contains 15 residues. 5'RACE with 10-nucleotide random UMIs produced the cDNA. Over 160 million TCR-beta sequences from 15-18 subjects were obtained in each sequencing run. One entry per CDR3 protein, called by TCRdb with MiXCR from the 5' RACE reads. This sample carries under 40,000 distinct CDR3 sequences, approximately 7.2% of them seen once, and the ten largest clones take just over 5.5%.

The TCR comes from a middle-aged man in good health. The chain recombines TRBV6-5 with TRBJ1-6; 8 bases agree with TRBD1. Input material: CD4+ T cells from blood. As DNA, the CDR3 is TGTGCCAGCAGACCCAGGGGGCCCGATAATTCACCCCTCCACTTT. It specifies CASRPRGPDNSPLHF.